Presented here are 6 T cell receptor beta chains from one specimen sequenced in a study of T cell responses to AZD1222 COVID-19 vaccine (dated by TCRdb to about 2021). The label giving this sample's time point can be read as: baseline before first vaccination. Libraries were made using the immunoSEQ multiplex PCR assay. The source is immuneACCESS, and TCRdb retained only in-frame sequences with V and J called. Part of the clones is not carried over; for the studies checked, unresolved V genes explain less than half of this, and the remainder is unexplained. The sample table shows roughly 180,000 clones, and roughly nine tenths are seen once. The ten largest account for approximately 2% of the sample. The sequencing used peripheral blood, collected on day 0 of AZD1222 vaccination. These receptor sequences come from an adult in good health.

This sequence joins TRBV3-1 (or the pseudogene TRBV3-2) and TRBJ2-1; no firm D call. The V gene's germline CDR1 is LGHDT and CDR2 YNNKEL (reference sequence). V lost 0 bases, J lost 5 bases, and 5 bases lay in between. This CDR3 region has 13 residues. The CDR3 DNA reads TGTGCCAGCAGCCAAGAACGGCACAATGAGCAGTTCTTC. Amino acid sequence: CASSQERHNEQFF.

This clone was detected once. This chain connects TRBV30 to TRBJ2-1, with TRBD2 matching 11 bases. Per the germline V gene, CDR1 is GTSNPN and CDR2 is SVGIG (reference sequence). Trimming removed 3 bases from V and 10 bases from J; junction bases left unmatched: 5. The CDR3 is made up of 13 amino acids. The CDR3 sequence is CAWSHRLAGEQFF. In DNA form, the CDR3 reads TGTGCCTGGAGCCACCGACTAGCGGGGGAGCAGTTCTTC.

The gene calls are TRBV28 and TRBJ2-2, with 9 positions matching TRBD1. The CDR3 extends over 15 amino acids. CDR1 and CDR2 from the germline V gene are MDHEN and SYDVKM. V lost 6 bases to trimming and J lost 0 bases; unmatched junction nucleotides: 2. The CDR3 DNA reads as TGTGCCAGCAGGGACAGGGGCGCGAACACCGGGGAGCTGTTTTTT. As protein: CASRDRGANTGELFF.

The chain has TRBV7-3 and TRBJ1-1; 7 bases are a match to TRBD1. With V trimmed by 5 bases and J by 5 bases, 20 bases remained unmatched. Germline V CDR1 and CDR2: SGHTA, FQGTGA. The CDR3 sequence is 18 residues long. The CDR3 nucleotides are TGTGCCAGCAGCCTCCGCCATGATAGGGGGCTAGGGGAAACTGAAGCTTTCTTT. Amino acid sequence: CASSLRHDRGLGETEAFF.

The CDR3 loop is CASSPVGENIQYF. In DNA form, the CDR3 reads TGTGCCAGCAGCCCGGTTGGCGAGAACATTCAGTACTTC. The rearrangement links TRBV5-6 to TRBJ2-4; D remains unclear. Germline CDR1 SGHDT, CDR2 YYEEEE. V lost 4 bases, J lost 7 bases, and 12 bases lay in between. The CDR3 is 13 amino acids.

J is TRBJ2-1 and V is TRBV28, with 7 bases that match TRBD2. V shed 2 bases, J shed 0 bases, and the junction held 4 bases outside the gene matches. The CDR3 consists of 16 residues. CDR1 is MDHEN, CDR2 SYDVKM, per germline. The CDR3 region is CASSLRRGSSYNEQFF. The DNA for the CDR3 is TGTGCCAGCAGTTTACGTCGCGGGAGCTCCTACAATGAGCAGTTCTTC.